The rows below give T cell receptor beta chains drawn from one sample of a study of T cells in Graves' hyperthyroidism and ophthalmopathy. In TCRdb, the multiplex PCR reads were re-called with MiXCR into one record per CDR3 protein. The sample holds 130,000 or so distinct CDR3 sequences, more than 20% seen once. Sequencing was done on a sample of blood. The receptors here all came from a woman between 45 and 65 years old with Graves' hyperthyroidism that later progressed to Graves' ophthalmopathy. Each CDR3 is given with its conserved first and last residue. A D gene is named only where the DNA matches it firmly. Size is omitted from some rows. Given values are once, few, many or a class for expanded clones.

clone_size j_call v_call d_call cdr3_aa cdr3_nt
many TRBJ2-7 TRBV28 TRBD1 CASRPRGGQGNHEQYF TGTGCCAGCAGACCCAGGGGGGGACAGGGGAACCACGAGCAGTACTTC
NA TRBJ1-4 TRBV20-1 NA CSARDRYQGGEKLFF TGCAGTGCTAGAGATCGGTACCAGGGTGGGGAAAAACTGTTTTTT
many TRBJ2-5 TRBV28 TRBD2 CASRGGTSGRETQYF TGTGCCAGCAGAGGGGGGACTAGCGGGAGAGAGACCCAGTACTTC
once TRBJ2-7 TRBV28 TRBD2 CASSPWVAGVSLPYEQYF TGTGCCAGCAGTCCTTGGGTAGCGGGGGTCTCGTTACCCTACGAGCAGTACTTC
NA TRBJ1-4 TRBV10-2 TRBD1 CASRTGGEKLFF TGCGCCAGCAGAACAGGGGGGGAAAAACTGTTTTTT
once TRBJ2-6 TRBV5-5 NA CASSFRAPRGRESGANVLTF TGTGCCAGCAGCTTTCGGGCGCCCCGGGGGCGCGAGTCTGGGGCCAACGTCCTGACTTTC
NA TRBJ2-1 TRBV20-1 TRBD2 CSTPGGRNEQFF TGCAGTACCCCGGGGGGGCGGAATGAGCAGTTCTTC
many TRBJ2-7 TRBV24-1 NA CATSGGSYEQYF TGTGCCACCAGTGGCGGCTCCTACGAGCAGTACTTC
NA TRBJ2-1 TRBV4-2 TRBD2 CASSQGTSYNEQFF TGTGCCAGCAGCCAAGGGACTAGTTACAATGAGCAGTTCTTC
NA TRBJ1-1 TRBV20-1 TRBD1 CSAGGAGTANTEAFF TGCAGTGCTGGGGGGGCCGGGACAGCGAACACTGAAGCTTTCTTT
many TRBJ1-1 TRBV11-3 NA CASSVTRTTEAFF TGTGCCAGCAGCGTGACACGTACCACTGAAGCTTTCTTT
many TRBJ1-6 TRBV20-1 NA CSAKKPGAQGPLHF TGCAGTGCGAAGAAGCCGGGGGCGCAGGGACCCCTCCACTTT
NA TRBJ1-5 TRBV7-8 NA CASSTEVYSNQPQHF TGTGCCAGCAGCACCGAGGTGTATAGCAATCAGCCCCAGCATTTT
few TRBJ1-2 TRBV6-5 NA CASSYGADYYYGYTF TGTGCCAGCAGTTACGGCGCGGATTACTATTACGGCTACACCTTC
many TRBJ1-1 TRBV27 NA CASSLFVGGMNTEAFF TGTGCCAGCAGTTTATTCGTCGGGGGTATGAACACTGAAGCTTTCTTT
NA TRBJ2-5 TRBV7-9 TRBD2 CASSSGTSRQETQYF TGCGCCAGCAGCTCCGGGACTAGCAGACAAGAGACCCAGTACTTC
many TRBJ2-5 TRBV6-1 TRBD1 CASSVTGPRTPHPQYF TGTGCCAGCAGTGTGACAGGGCCTAGGACGCCGCATCCCCAGTACTTC
many TRBJ1-2 TRBV2 NA CAGRKSSDGYTF TGTGCCGGAAGGAAGTCTTCCGATGGCTACACCTTC
NA TRBJ1-2 TRBV28 NA CASSLVPTGNGYTF TGTGCCAGCAGTTTAGTCCCCACTGGGAATGGCTACACCTTC
many TRBJ2-2 TRBV6-2/TRBV6-3 TRBD1 CAGKGTANTGELFF TGTGCCGGAAAAGGGACAGCCAACACCGGGGAGCTGTTTTTT
many TRBJ1-1 TRBV28 NA CASSFYGSTEAFF TGTGCCAGCAGTTTCTATGGTTCCACTGAAGCTTTCTTT
NA TRBJ1-1 TRBV7-6 NA CASSPATEAFF TGTGCCAGCAGCCCTGCTACTGAAGCTTTCTTT
many TRBJ2-7 TRBV2 NA CASSVGGTSYEQYF TGTGCCAGCAGTGTGGGCGGGACCTCCTACGAGCAGTACTTC
NA TRBJ2-5 TRBV10-2 NA CASSESTGTQYF TGCGCCAGCAGTGAGTCGACTGGGACCCAGTACTTC
NA TRBJ1-1 TRBV9 NA CASSVVSRSDTEAFF TGTGCCAGCAGCGTAGTGTCCAGGTCAGACACTGAAGCTTTCTTT
NA TRBJ2-7 TRBV27 NA CASSLTGPSEQYF TGTGCCAGCAGTTTAACAGGGCCGAGCGAGCAGTACTTC
many TRBJ2-1 TRBV5-1 NA CASSPHGGSSYNEQFF TGCGCCAGCAGCCCTCATGGGGGCAGCTCCTACAATGAGCAGTTCTTC
few TRBJ2-2 TRBV19 TRBD2 CASSLDLAGGSGELFF TGTGCCAGTAGCTTAGACCTAGCGGGAGGGTCCGGGGAGCTGTTTTTT
many TRBJ1-6 TRBV7-2 NA CASSLNPNSPLHF TGTGCCAGCAGCCTTAACCCCAATTCACCCCTCCACTTT
NA TRBJ2-1 TRBV6-2/TRBV6-3 TRBD1 CASKHWDREGEQFF TGTGCCAGCAAGCATTGGGACAGGGAGGGTGAGCAGTTCTTC
many TRBJ1-2 TRBV20-1 NA CSARDPRGPLGQGYTF TGCAGTGCTAGAGACCCCCGGGGTCCGTTGGGCCAAGGCTACACCTTC
many TRBJ1-5 TRBV28 NA CASSLSGVYNQPQHF TGTGCCAGCAGTTTGAGCGGGGTATACAATCAGCCCCAGCATTTT
NA TRBJ2-1 TRBV12-3/TRBV12-4 NA CASSSDANEQFF TGTGCCAGCAGCTCAGACGCAAATGAGCAGTTCTTC
NA TRBJ2-5 TRBV29-1 NA CSVAQGPRETQYF TGCAGCGTTGCGCAGGGGCCGCGAGAGACCCAGTACTTC
many TRBJ2-2 TRBV28 NA CASTERLGELFF TGTGCCTCCACGGAGAGGCTCGGGGAGCTGTTTTTT
many TRBJ2-1 TRBV5-1 TRBD2 CASRFQLAGGNEQFF TGCGCCAGCAGGTTTCAACTAGCGGGAGGCAATGAGCAGTTCTTC
NA TRBJ1-2 TRBV6-1 NA CASIGGRSYGYTF TGTGCCAGCATCGGGGGGCGGAGCTATGGCTACACCTTC
many TRBJ2-7 TRBV12-3/TRBV12-4 TRBD1 CASSYEDRGRGEQYF TGTGCCAGCAGTTACGAGGACAGGGGGCGCGGCGAGCAGTACTTC
many TRBJ1-2 TRBV2 TRBD1 CASRGDSAHYGYTF TGTGCCAGCAGGGGGGACAGTGCCCACTATGGCTACACCTTC
NA TRBJ2-4 TRBV4-1 TRBD1 CASSQEGQASLAKNIQYF TGCGCCAGCAGCCAAGAAGGACAGGCCAGTCTAGCCAAAAACATTCAGTACTTC
NA TRBJ2-3 TRBV5-1 NA CASSMGTPNTQYF TGCGCCAGCAGCATGGGGACACCGAATACGCAGTATTTT
NA TRBJ2-5 TRBV7-9 NA CASSWGVETQYF TGTGCCAGCAGCTGGGGGGTCGAGACCCAGTACTTC
NA TRBJ2-7 TRBV12-3/TRBV12-4 NA CASSRDILYEQYF TGTGCCAGCAGTCGGGACATATTATACGAGCAGTACTTC
many TRBJ1-2 TRBV30 TRBD1 CAWSTGGAQFYTF TGTGCCTGGAGTACAGGGGGCGCGCAGTTCTACACCTTC
many TRBJ1-5 TRBV5-1 TRBD1 CASSLGQGHNQPQHF TGCGCCAGCAGCTTGGGACAGGGCCACAATCAGCCCCAGCATTTT
NA TRBJ2-1 TRBV9 NA CASSPGDTTSHEQFF TGTGCCAGCAGCCCTGGGGACACGACCTCTCATGAGCAGTTCTTC
few TRBJ1-2 TRBV7-2 NA CASSFGGGLNYGYTF TGTGCCAGCAGCTTCGGAGGGGGACTAAATTATGGCTACACCTTC
NA TRBJ2-2 TRBV11-3 TRBD2 CASSSRLAGGLGELFF TGTGCCAGCAGCTCCCGACTAGCGGGAGGCCTTGGGGAGCTGTTTTTT
NA TRBJ2-1 TRBV6-4 NA CASSLRLGHEQFF TGTGCCAGCAGCCTACGACTGGGACATGAGCAGTTCTTC
many TRBJ2-1 TRBV28 NA CASTPPYGNEQFF TGTGCCAGCACCCCCCCATACGGCAATGAGCAGTTCTTC
few TRBJ2-1 TRBV19 NA CASSGNNEQFF TGTGCCAGTTCAGGGAACAATGAGCAGTTCTTC
NA TRBJ2-3 TRBV27 NA CASSLQGGGTDTQYF TGTGCCAGCAGTTTACAGGGAGGGGGTACAGATACGCAGTATTTT
NA TRBJ2-1 TRBV28 NA CASTRGGPVNEQFF TGTGCCAGCACCCGCGGAGGGCCGGTCAATGAGCAGTTCTTC
many TRBJ2-3 TRBV2 NA CASKRVSTDTQYF TGTGCCAGCAAGCGGGTGAGCACAGATACGCAGTATTTT